Following are 15 T cell receptor beta chains from one sample sequenced in a study of T-cell reconstitution after alpha-beta-depleted transplantation in children. It was with unique molecular identifiers that the TCRbeta library was prepared. TCRdb reprocessed the PCR reads via MiXCR and lists one record per CDR3 protein. The table has 450,000 to 700,000 distinct CDR3 sequences, 25% to 30% seen once. Sequenced material: PBMCs, taken before TCRalphabeta/CD19-depleted stem cell transplant. The receptors come from a boy in the first two years of life with Wiskott-Aldrich syndrome, due to receive a stem cell transplant.

The gene calls are TRBV7-9 and TRBJ1-2, with D hard to call. Germline V gene sequence: CDR1 SEHNR, CDR2 FQNEAQ (reference sequence). The CDR3 spans 17 residues. The V gene lost 1 base and the J gene lost 3 bases, with 18 bases spanning the gap. The CDR3 sequence is CASSLDPAPVDDYGYTF. DNA for the CDR3: TGTGCCAGCAGCTTAGATCCAGCCCCGGTGGACGACTATGGCTACACCTTC.

The rearrangement links TRBV20-1 to TRBJ2-7, with TRBD1 as a possible D gene (5 bases). The CDR3 extends over 13 amino acids. Germline V gene data show CDR1 as DFQATT and CDR2 as SNEGSKA (reference sequence). Trimming cost V 2 bases and J 2 bases, with 10 bases left between them. This CDR3 reads CSARRGYTYEQYF. CDR3 nucleotides: TGCAGTGCTAGAAGGGGTTACACCTACGAGCAGTACTTC.

The chain joins TRBV10-3 to TRBJ1-4; D call uncertain. Trimming shortened V by 6 bases and J by 0 bases, and 5 bases separated the two germline ends. The germline CDR1 and CDR2 sequences are ENHRY and SYGVKD. The CDR3 contains 13 residues. The CDR3 nucleotides read TGTGCCATCAGGGGCGCAACTAATGAAAAACTGTTTTTT. This codes for CAIRGATNEKLFF.

The rearrangement joins TRBV20-1 to TRBJ2-7; no definite D call. The CDR3 has 13 amino acids. The germline gives CDR1 DFQATT, CDR2 SNEGSKA (reference sequence). Trimming removed 5 bases at V and 0 bases at J, with 11 bases between. CDR3 amino acids: CSAGNGLSYEQYF. In nucleotides, the CDR3 is TGCAGTGCTGGAAACGGGCTCTCCTACGAGCAGTACTTC.

CDR3 in amino acids: CASSVASGNHNEQFF. CDR3 DNA: TGTGCCAGCAGCGTAGCTAGCGGGAACCACAATGAGCAGTTCTTC. The chain carries TRBV9 and TRBJ2-1; 9 positions match TRBD2. V dropped 0 bases and J dropped 5; count of bases not matched to a gene: 3. The CDR3 runs 15 residues. The germline V gene has CDR1 SGDLS and CDR2 YYNGEE.

V and J are TRBV5-1 and TRBJ2-6; 7 bases are shared with TRBD1. Trimming at V came to 1 base and at J to 0 bases, leaving 7 bases not matched to a gene. Per the germline V gene, CDR1 is SGHRS and CDR2 is YFSETQ. This CDR3 is 18 amino acids long. The CDR3 DNA reads TGCGCCAGCAGCTTGTGGAGACAGGGTTCCTCTGGGGCCAACGTCCTGACTTTC. Protein product: CASSLWRQGSSGANVLTF.

This clonotype has a handful of counts. CDR3 bases: TGTGCCAGCAGTTTCCTGAGGGGGGCCATGAACACTGAAGCTTTCTTT. It specifies CASSFLRGAMNTEAFF. The rearrangement joins TRBV27 to TRBJ1-1; a weak D match, TRBD1 (6 bases). This CDR3 spans 16 amino acids. V was pared by 3 bases and J by 0 bases, with 14 bases between. Per the germline V gene, CDR1 is MNHEY and CDR2 is SMNVEV (reference sequence).

This clonotype was detected a few times. The chain has TRBV6-2 or TRBV6-3 and TRBJ2-7; the match to TRBD2 covers 13 bases. CDR1 is MNHEY and CDR2 is SVGEGT in the germline V gene. The CDR3 loop spans 15 amino acids. V was clipped by 5 bases and J by 4 bases; unmatched bases: 5. This CDR3 reads CASSPRTSGGYEQYF. CDR3 nucleotide sequence: TGTGCCAGCAGTCCGCGGACTAGCGGGGGTTACGAGCAGTACTTC.

V gene TRBV20-1 combines with J gene TRBJ2-5; TRBD1 matches at 7 bases. CDR1 is DFQATT and CDR2 is SNEGSKA in the germline V gene (reference sequence). V lost 5 bases to trimming and J lost 2 bases; unmatched junction nucleotides: 8. CDR3 size: 14 residues. The CDR3 DNA reads TGCAGTGCTTGGGACAGTTTATCTCAAGAGACCCAGTACTTC. It translates to CSAWDSLSQETQYF.

The CDR3 region has the DNA TGTGCCACCAGCAGAGAAACGGACGGGGAGCTGTTTTTT. Its protein product is CATSRETDGELFF. This chain uses TRBV15 with TRBJ2-2; D remains unclear. V was shortened by 0 bases and J by 7 bases, with 6 bases between the two germline ends. The germline CDR1 and CDR2 sequences are LNHNV and YYDKDF (reference sequence). This CDR3 has 13 residues.

The V and J genes are TRBV5-4 and TRBJ2-1, with D uncertain. Looked up from germline, CDR1 is SGHNT and CDR2 is YYREEE (reference sequence). V shed 4 bases and J shed 0 bases, with 14 bases lying between them. The CDR3 covers 16 residues. CDR3 DNA sequence: TGTGCCAGCAGCCCTCTGAGATTTTTCTCCTACAATGAGCAGTTCTTC. Residues: CASSPLRFFSYNEQFF.

The rearrangement uses TRBV20-1 and TRBJ2-5; TRBD2 might be the D (6 bases). This CDR3 is built from 13 residues. Trimming took off 6 bases at V and 5 bases at J, with 16 bases between the two ends. Germline CDR1 is DFQATT and CDR2 is SNEGSKA (reference sequence). The CDR3 spells CSATRLDGETQYF. The CDR3 DNA reads TGCAGTGCCACGAGACTAGATGGTGAGACCCAGTACTTC.

Remarks on this clonotype: A junction end diverges from the germline sequence, so it may reflect a read error. The V and J genes are TRBV28 and TRBJ2-6; perhaps TRBD1 as D (5 bases). Germline V gives CDR1 MDHEN, CDR2 SYDVKM. The CDR3 loop spans 16 amino acids. CDR3 residues: CASSLPHRSGANGLTF. The CDR3 nucleotides read TGTGCCAGCAGTTTACCACACCGCTCTGGGGCCAACGGCCTGACTTTC.

The chain uses TRBV2 and TRBJ2-1; the D is unclear. Germline-derived CDR1 and CDR2 are SNHLY and FYNNEI. CDR3 size: 13 residues. V dropped 4 bases and J dropped 3 bases, with 7 bases sitting between them. CDR3 sequence reads: CASSADLYNEQFF. The CDR3 nucleotides are TGTGCCAGCAGTGCTGACCTCTACAATGAGCAGTTCTTC. Combining the CDR3 with reference TRBV2 and TRBJ2-1 gives the whole variable domain EPEVTQTPSHQVTQMGQEVILRCVPISNHLYFYWYRQILGQKVEFLVSFYNNEISEKSEIFDDQFSVERPDGSNFTLKIRSTKLEDSAMYFCASSADLYNEQFFGPGTRLTVL.

The genes are TRBV5-1 and TRBJ2-1; 11 bases align to TRBD2. The germline V gene has CDR1 SGHRS and CDR2 YFSETQ. V was clipped by 4 bases and J by 4 bases; unmatched bases: 4. CDR3 size: 15 residues. CDR3 residues: CASSEGLADYNEQFF. Here the CDR3 DNA reads TGCGCCAGCAGCGAGGGACTAGCGGATTACAATGAGCAGTTCTTC.